A single sample gave rise to the 26 T cell receptor beta chains below, sequenced in a study of blood T cell repertoires in COVID-19. The protocol was immunoSEQ multiplex PCR, while the TCRdb copy is restricted to in-frame clones and leaves out a portion. Here the sample spans about 68,000 clones, roughly 85% being singletons. Source material: peripheral blood. These receptors were obtained from a man aged 25-40 years with acute or convalescent COVID-19.

The chain combines TRBV6-4 with TRBJ1-2; 7 nucleotides agree with TRBD1. V was clipped by 0 bases and J by 2 bases; unmatched bases: 3. Germline V gene sequence: CDR1 MRHNA, CDR2 SNTAGT. The CDR3 loop spans 15 amino acids. This CDR3 is CASSDSETGNYGYTF. CDR3 sequence (DNA): TGTGCCAGCAGTGACTCTGAGACAGGGAACTATGGCTACACCTTC.

The genes are TRBV4-2 and TRBJ2-1; 11 bases map to TRBD2. V was clipped by 2 bases and J by 6 bases; unmatched bases: 3. Germline V gene data show CDR1 as LGHNA and CDR2 as YNFKEQ. The CDR3 has 15 amino acids. As DNA, the CDR3 is TGTGCCAGCAGCCAACTACTAGCGGGAGTCAATGAGCAGTTCTTC. Its protein product is CASSQLLAGVNEQFF.

The chain combines TRBV6-5 with TRBJ2-4; D gene ambiguous. CDR1 is MNHEY and CDR2 is SVGAGI in the germline V gene. Deletions cut 2 bases from V and 6 bases from J, with 8 bases between. CDR3 size: 13 residues. CDR3 sequence reads: CASSYATGNIQYF. The CDR3, as DNA: TGTGCCAGCAGTTACGCGACGGGAAACATTCAGTACTTC.

V and J are TRBV6-5 and TRBJ2-1; tentatively, D is TRBD1 (6 bases). This CDR3 is built from 14 residues. V was trimmed by 7 bases and J by 3 bases, leaving 13 bases between them. Germline loops: CDR1 MNHEY, CDR2 SVGAGI. This CDR3 reads CASITGRDYNEQFF. The CDR3 nucleotides are TGTGCCAGCATAACAGGGCGAGACTACAATGAGCAGTTCTTC.

The chain has TRBV10-1 and TRBJ2-7; the D is unclear. Deletions cut 4 bases from V and 0 bases from J, with 4 bases between. The germline CDR1 and CDR2 sequences are WNHNN and SYGVQD (reference sequence). This CDR3 has 12 residues. The CDR3 reads CASSVSSYEQYF. The CDR3 nucleotides are TGCGCCAGCAGTGTCAGCTCCTACGAGCAGTACTTC.

The chain links TRBV2 to TRBJ2-3; a weak D match, TRBD2 (6 bases). V lost 3 bases, J lost 4 bases, and 11 bases lay in between. Looked up from germline, CDR1 is SNHLY and CDR2 is FYNNEI. This CDR3 has 14 amino acids. The CDR3: CASSDGRRADTQYF. The CDR3 nucleotides are TGTGCCAGCAGTGACGGTCGGAGGGCAGATACGCAGTATTTT.

V is TRBV24-1 and J is TRBJ2-1; 12 positions match TRBD2. Trimming removed 3 bases from V and 6 bases from J; junction bases left unmatched: 5. Per germline, CDR1 KGHDR and CDR2 SFDVKD. There are 16 residues in the CDR3. As DNA, the CDR3 is TGTGCCACCAGTGATGGGCTAGCGGGAGGGGGCAATGAGCAGTTCTTC. This gives the protein CATSDGLAGGGNEQFF.

The chain couples TRBV5-1 to TRBJ2-7; 12 bases agree with TRBD2. Germline V CDR1 and CDR2: SGHRS, YFSETQ. The CDR3 sequence is 16 residues long. The ends lost 4 bases at V and 4 bases at J; junction bases unmatched: 9. The CDR3 sequence is CASSLIRTSGTYEQYF. The CDR3, as DNA: TGCGCCAGCAGCCTTATTCGGACTAGCGGGACTTACGAGCAGTACTTC.

The chain has TRBV10-3 and TRBJ2-5; TRBD1 is a possible D gene (6 bases). V was clipped by 4 bases and J by 7 bases, with 22 bases between them. This CDR3 contains 16 residues. Per the germline V gene, CDR1 is ENHRY and CDR2 is SYGVKD. As DNA, the CDR3 is TGTGCCATCAGTGCCAACCCCTCCGGGACAATGGGGACCCAGTACTTC. Translated: CAISANPSGTMGTQYF.

The V call is TRBV27, the J call TRBJ2-1, with 11 nucleotides matching TRBD1. The CDR3 length is 14 residues. V shed 3 bases, J shed 7 bases, and the junction held 2 bases outside the gene matches. Per the germline V gene, CDR1 is MNHEY and CDR2 is SMNVEV (reference sequence). The CDR3 spells CASSFGQGANEQFF. The CDR3 region has the DNA TGTGCCAGCAGTTTTGGACAGGGGGCAAATGAGCAGTTCTTC.

This chain joins TRBV29-1 and TRBJ2-7; TRBD2 aligns across 8 bases. The CDR3 loop spans 12 amino acids. The V gene's germline CDR1 is SQVTM and CDR2 ANQGSEA. The J segment lost 6 bases and the V segment lost 7 bases, leaving 8 bases of the junction unmatched. CDR3 DNA: TGCAGCGCAGGGACTAGTGAGACCGAGCAGTACTTC. Translated: CSAGTSETEQYF.

The chain combines TRBV5-1 with TRBJ2-5, with TRBD2 matching over 9 bases. The CDR3 is made up of 14 amino acids. CDR1 is SGHRS and CDR2 is YFSETQ in the germline V gene. Trimming cost V 2 bases and J 5 bases; bases outside gene matches: 4. The CDR3 region has the DNA TGCGCCAGCAGCTTTAGCGGGAGCTACGAGACCCAGTACTTC. It encodes CASSFSGSYETQYF.

The chain carries TRBV5-5 and TRBJ1-1; tentatively, D is TRBD1 (5 bases). CDR1 SGHKS and CDR2 YYEKEE come from the germline V gene (reference sequence). The CDR3 has 11 residues. V shed 3 bases and J shed 10 bases, with 10 bases lying between them. CDR3 protein: CASSWGGGAFF. The CDR3 nucleotides are TGTGCCAGCAGCTGGGGGGGAGGAGCTTTCTTT.

V gene TRBV4-3 combines with J gene TRBJ2-7; 8 positions match TRBD2. Germline V gene lookup returns CDR1 LGHNA and CDR2 YSLEER. The CDR3 is 15 amino acids. The J segment lost 4 bases and the V segment lost 1 base, leaving 6 bases of the junction unmatched. This CDR3 is CASSQAVRGVYEQYF. DNA of the CDR3: TGCGCCAGCAGCCAAGCGGTGCGGGGGGTTTACGAGCAGTACTTC.

The chain combines TRBV2 with TRBJ1-1; 7 bases fit TRBD1. The CDR3 runs 13 residues. Germline V gene data show CDR1 as SNHLY and CDR2 as FYNNEI. Unmatched junction bases numbered 10, after V lost 11 bases and J lost 4 bases. The CDR3 protein is CAGQRQGATEAFF. CDR3 in DNA: TGTGCCGGTCAACGACAGGGTGCCACTGAAGCTTTCTTT.

This clone was found many times. This sequence joins TRBV11-3 and TRBJ2-7, with D possibly matching TRBD1 (5 bases). This CDR3 region has 12 residues. Germline lookup yields CDR1 SGHNT and CDR2 YENEEA. Trimming left V 6 bases short and J 7 bases short, with 13 bases between. DNA for the CDR3: TGTGCCAGCAGGGACATAAGAGAGGAGCAGTACTTC. This gives the protein CASRDIREEQYF. The full variable domain, its missing parts supplied by reference TRBV11-3 and TRBJ2-7, is EAGVVQSPRYKIIEKKQPVAFWCNPISGHNTLYWYLQNLGQGPELLIRYENEEAVDDSQLPKDRFSAERLKGVDSTLKIQPAELGDSAVYLCASRDIREEQYFGPGTRLTVT.

The chain has TRBV28 and TRBJ2-2; D possibly corresponds to TRBD1 (6 bases). Per the germline V gene, CDR1 is MDHEN and CDR2 is SYDVKM. This CDR3 contains 15 residues. The ends were cut back, 2 bases at V and 4 bases at J, with 11 bases in the middle. The CDR3 DNA reads TGTGCCAGCAGTTTAGGGGGCCGGGTCACCGGGGAGCTGTTTTTT. Residues: CASSLGGRVTGELFF.

This clone occurred a few times. V is TRBV11-2 and J is TRBJ2-1; TRBD2 matches at 9 bases. The CDR3 extends over 16 amino acids. V was clipped by 2 bases and J by 6 bases; unmatched bases: 8. Germline CDR1 and CDR2: SGHAT and FQNNGV. The CDR3: CASSLRAGGYGNEQFF. In DNA, the CDR3 is TGTGCCAGCAGCTTACGGGCGGGAGGGTATGGCAATGAGCAGTTCTTC.

The chain employs TRBV27 and TRBJ1-5, with 11 bases aligning to TRBD1. Looked up from germline, CDR1 is MNHEY and CDR2 is SMNVEV (reference sequence). This CDR3 spans 12 amino acids. The trim removed 8 bases at V and 7 bases at J, leaving 1 base unmatched. The CDR3 protein is CASWTGGQPQHF. The CDR3 nucleotides read TGTGCCAGCTGGACAGGGGGCCAGCCCCAGCATTTT.

The chain is built from TRBV7-9 and TRBJ1-1; 7 bases are shared with TRBD1. Germline-derived CDR1 and CDR2 are SEHNR and FQNEAQ (reference sequence). The ends lost 5 bases at V and 5 bases at J; junction bases unmatched: 8. The CDR3 is 14 residues long. This CDR3 reads CASSLRQGGTEAFF. The CDR3 DNA reads as TGTGCCAGCAGCCTAAGACAGGGCGGTACTGAAGCTTTCTTT.

The chain combines TRBV7-2 with TRBJ1-4; maybe TRBD1 (6 bases). CDR1 and CDR2 from the germline V gene are SGHTA and FQGNSA. The CDR3 sequence is 14 residues long. V lost 2 bases to trimming and J lost 2 bases, with 6 bases between them. The CDR3: CASSLQGTNEKLFF. The CDR3 nucleotides are TGTGCCAGCAGCTTACAGGGGACTAATGAAAAACTGTTTTTT.

The rearrangement uses TRBV29-1 and TRBJ2-2; 13 nucleotides match TRBD2. Germline CDR1 SQVTM, CDR2 ANQGSEA. This CDR3 has 16 residues. V was pared by 5 bases and J by 7 bases, with 10 bases of the junction left unmatched. The CDR3 reads CSVSGLAGRPGGELFF. CDR3 in DNA: TGCAGCGTTTCGGGACTAGCGGGACGGCCGGGCGGGGAGCTGTTTTTT.

V gene TRBV18 combines with J gene TRBJ2-7; a possible D gene is TRBD1 (6 bases). The ends were cut back, 3 bases at V and 3 bases at J, with 18 bases in the middle. CDR1 and CDR2 from the germline V gene are KGHSH and LQKENI. The CDR3 is made up of 16 amino acids. This CDR3 reads CASSPDRRQPNYEQYF. The CDR3 DNA reads as TGTGCCAGCTCACCCGACAGGAGGCAGCCCAACTACGAGCAGTACTTC.

V usage is TRBV4-2 and J usage is TRBJ2-7; the match to TRBD2 covers 14 bases. V lost 4 bases to trimming and J lost 0 bases; unmatched junction nucleotides: 2. This CDR3 has 16 residues. Germline V CDR1 and CDR2: LGHNA, YNFKEQ. In DNA, the CDR3 is TGTGCCAGCAGCCGACTAGCGGGAGGGGGCTCCTACGAGCAGTACTTC. Encoded protein: CASSRLAGGGSYEQYF.

The gene calls are TRBV2 and TRBJ1-6; D may be TRBD1 (6 bases). The CDR3 runs to 14 residues. Germline CDR1 is SNHLY and CDR2 is FYNNEI. The V and J ends lost 8 bases and 10 bases respectively, with 18 bases between them. CDR3 coding DNA: TGTGCCAGCCGTCGCCGGGACACCGCCTCACCCCTCCACTTT. Translation gives CASRRRDTASPLHF.

The V gene is TRBV5-4, the J gene TRBJ1-2; D is undetermined. Trimming took off 4 bases at V and 0 bases at J, with 13 bases between the two ends. This CDR3 has 15 residues. Germline CDR1 SGHNT, CDR2 YYREEE (reference sequence). The CDR3 region has the DNA TGTGCCAGCAGCCCTACCACTCCCGCTAACTATGGCTACACCTTC. Amino acids: CASSPTTPANYGYTF.